These T cell receptor beta chains were read from a single sample in a study of beta chain features in type 1 diabetes. Produced via immunoSEQ multiplex PCR; TCRdb's table is partial and in-frame only. The repertoire includes about 470,000 clones, around 28% of them detected once, and about 0.06% sits in the top ten. Sequencing was performed on naive CD4+ T cells from blood. These receptors all come from a man aged 18 to 30 in good health. Both conserved end residues are part of each CDR3. D genes are given only for firm matches. Size is stated for part of the rows, as once, few or many counts, or as a class when the clone is expanded.

cdr3_aa,cdr3_nt,j_call,clone_size,v_call,d_call
CASSVGVTSGTDNEQFF,TGTGCCAGCAGCGTAGGGGTGACTAGCGGGACGGACAATGAGCAGTTCTTC,TRBJ2-1,NA,TRBV9,TRBD2
CASSFTGYAGELFF,TGTGCCAGCAGCTTTACAGGGTACGCCGGGGAGCTGTTTTTT,TRBJ2-2,NA,TRBV7-3,NA
CSADGNTEAFF,TGCAGTGCGGATGGGAACACTGAAGCTTTCTTT,TRBJ1-1,NA,TRBV20-1,NA
CASSLPLAGTVNEQFF,TGTGCCAGCAGCTTACCCCTAGCGGGAACGGTGAATGAGCAGTTCTTC,TRBJ2-1,few,TRBV7-2,TRBD2
CASSLSGRALETQYF,TGTGCCAGCAGCCTAAGCGGGAGGGCCCTAGAGACCCAGTACTTC,TRBJ2-5,NA,TRBV7-2,TRBD2
CSVRGPVYEQYF,TGCAGCGTTCGGGGACCAGTATACGAGCAGTACTTC,TRBJ2-7,NA,TRBV29-1,NA
CSASPTYGQYF,TGCAGTGCCAGCCCAACTTATGGGCAGTACTTC,TRBJ2-7,few,TRBV20-1,NA
CASTYSQGSSYEQYF,TGCGCCAGCACCTACTCTCAGGGTAGCTCCTACGAGCAGTACTTC,TRBJ2-7,few,TRBV5-1,NA
CASSEAQLRGPQHF,TGTGCCAGCAGTGAGGCCCAGCTTCGCGGGCCCCAGCATTTT,TRBJ1-5,NA,TRBV2,NA
CASSPTSGRRETQYF,TGTGCCAGCAGCCCGACTAGCGGGAGAAGGGAGACCCAGTACTTC,TRBJ2-5,NA,TRBV7-3,TRBD2
CASTNRGTEYGYTF,TGTGCCAGCACTAACCGGGGGACAGAATATGGCTACACCTTC,TRBJ1-2,NA,TRBV25-1,TRBD1
CASRSGGFQRDTQYF,TGTGCCAGCAGGTCAGGGGGGTTCCAGAGGGATACGCAGTATTTT,TRBJ2-3,few,TRBV11-2,NA
CASSLGYEQFF,TGTGCCAGCAGTTTGGGTTATGAGCAGTTCTTC,TRBJ2-1,NA,TRBV27,NA
CASLGLAGYTGELFF,TGTGCCAGCTTGGGACTAGCGGGATACACCGGGGAGCTGTTTTTT,TRBJ2-2,NA,TRBV2,TRBD2
CAISESDGPQHF,TGTGCCATCAGTGAGTCGGACGGGCCCCAGCATTTT,TRBJ1-5,few,TRBV10-3,NA
CASSPTGEHTQYF,TGTGCCAGCAGCCCAACGGGGGAACATACGCAGTATTTT,TRBJ2-3,NA,TRBV9,NA
CASSDSTSGQETQYF,TGTGCCAGCAGTGATTCGACTAGCGGTCAAGAGACCCAGTACTTC,TRBJ2-5,once,TRBV6-6,TRBD2
CASSVMPNTEAFF,TGTGCCAGCAGCGTAATGCCAAACACTGAAGCTTTCTTT,TRBJ1-1,NA,TRBV9,NA
CASSSLSSYEQYF,TGTGCCAGCAGCTCCTTGAGCTCCTACGAGCAGTACTTC,TRBJ2-7,few,TRBV7-6,NA
CASSSIPGLAINEQFF,TGTGCCAGCAGCTCCATACCGGGACTAGCGATCAATGAGCAGTTCTTC,TRBJ2-1,NA,TRBV7-3,TRBD2
CAWRGIRAWRAFF,TGTGCCTGGAGGGGGATCAGAGCTTGGCGAGCTTTCTTT,TRBJ1-1,NA,TRBV30,NA
CASSPFLAGDPDTQYF,TGTGCCAGCTCACCATTTCTAGCGGGTGATCCAGATACGCAGTATTTT,TRBJ2-3,NA,TRBV18,TRBD2
CASRQGIYNEQFF,TGTGCCTCCCGACAGGGTATCTACAATGAGCAGTTCTTC,TRBJ2-1,few,TRBV2,TRBD1
CASSIWGDTQYF,TGTGCCAGTAGTATCTGGGGGGATACGCAGTATTTT,TRBJ2-3,few,TRBV19,NA
CSVELDRGLSEQYF,TGCAGCGTTGAATTGGACAGGGGGCTGAGCGAGCAGTACTTC,TRBJ2-7,few,TRBV29-1,TRBD1
CASSSKETQYF,TGTGCCAGCAGCTCGAAAGAGACCCAGTACTTC,TRBJ2-5,few,TRBV7-2,NA
CAIRTGLGQETQYF,TGTGCCATCAGGACAGGTTTAGGGCAAGAGACCCAGTACTTC,TRBJ2-5,few,TRBV10-3,NA
CAWKMVTSGNTIYF,TGTGCCTGGAAAATGGTCACTTCTGGAAACACCATATATTTT,TRBJ1-3,NA,TRBV30,NA
CASGTTEQETQYF,TGCGCCAGCGGCACTACAGAACAAGAGACCCAGTACTTC,TRBJ2-5,NA,TRBV10-1,NA
CAISAGGNEQFF,TGTGCCATCAGTGCGGGTGGCAATGAGCAGTTCTTC,TRBJ2-1,NA,TRBV10-3,NA
CAITPYPVADTQYF,TGTGCCATCACACCATACCCAGTAGCGGATACGCAGTATTTT,TRBJ2-3,few,TRBV10-3,NA
CASSFGTGNTGELFF,TGTGCCAGCAGTTTCGGGACAGGAAACACCGGGGAGCTGTTTTTT,TRBJ2-2,few,TRBV27,TRBD1
CASSQDSGDQPQHF,TGCGCCAGCAGCCAAGATTCAGGAGATCAGCCCCAGCATTTT,TRBJ1-5,NA,TRBV4-3,NA
CSVLSGGQETQYF,TGCAGCGTCCTATCGGGGGGGCAAGAGACCCAGTACTTC,TRBJ2-5,NA,TRBV29-1,TRBD2
CASSQAHGLAGLNEQFF,TGTGCCAGCAGCCAAGCCCATGGACTAGCGGGCCTCAATGAGCAGTTCTTC,TRBJ2-1,few,TRBV14,TRBD2
CASSRDSSYNEQFF,TGTGCCAGCAGCCGGGACAGCTCCTACAATGAGCAGTTCTTC,TRBJ2-1,NA,TRBV2,TRBD1
CAWSVLRKETQYF,TGTGCCTGGAGTGTACTCAGGAAAGAGACCCAGTACTTC,TRBJ2-5,NA,TRBV30,NA
CASSQDGGGTDTQYF,TGCGCCAGCAGCCAAGATGGGGGAGGCACAGATACGCAGTATTTT,TRBJ2-3,few,TRBV4-1,NA
CSVEVQGLMNTEAFF,TGCAGCGTTGAAGTACAGGGTTTAATGAACACTGAAGCTTTCTTT,TRBJ1-1,few,TRBV29-1,NA
CASSPPRGGTEAFF,TGTGCCAGCAGCCCGCCCCGCGGGGGCACTGAAGCTTTCTTT,TRBJ1-1,NA,TRBV16,NA
CASIMTGANTGELFF,TGTGCCAGCATCATGACAGGGGCGAACACCGGGGAGCTGTTTTTT,TRBJ2-2,NA,TRBV7-9,TRBD1
CASSNIGTYNEQFF,TGTGCCAGCAGTAACATCGGGACTTACAATGAGCAGTTCTTC,TRBJ2-1,NA,TRBV28,NA
CASYKGASTYNEQFF,TGTGCCAGCTACAAGGGGGCATCAACCTACAATGAGCAGTTCTTC,TRBJ2-1,few,TRBV18,TRBD1
CASSLERYEQYF,TGTGCCAGCAGCTTGGAGCGATACGAGCAGTACTTC,TRBJ2-7,NA,TRBV13,NA
CASSLATESEQYF,TGTGCCAGCAGCCTAGCGACAGAATCCGAGCAGTACTTC,TRBJ2-7,few,TRBV7-3,NA
CASSHPGPYEQYF,TGTGCCAGCAGCCATCCCGGCCCCTACGAGCAGTACTTC,TRBJ2-7,few,TRBV14,NA
CASSVPGAETQYF,TGTGCCAGCAGCGTCCCGGGAGCGGAGACCCAGTACTTC,TRBJ2-5,NA,TRBV9,NA
CSVADGDEKLFF,TGCAGCGTTGCCGACGGAGATGAAAAACTGTTTTTT,TRBJ1-4,few,TRBV29-1,NA
CAFDPGFGQPQHF,TGTGCCTTTGACCCGGGGTTTGGTCAGCCCCAGCATTTT,TRBJ1-5,few,TRBV30,NA
CASTAGLAGSNEQYF,TGTGCCAGCACCGCGGGACTAGCGGGAAGCAACGAGCAGTACTTC,TRBJ2-7,NA,TRBV27,TRBD2
CSVEGTSGRAWETQYF,TGCAGCGTTGAGGGGACTAGCGGGAGGGCCTGGGAGACCCAGTACTTC,TRBJ2-5,NA,TRBV29-1,TRBD2
CSATPDNIQYF,TGCAGTGCTACTCCGGACAACATTCAGTACTTC,TRBJ2-4,NA,TRBV20-1,NA
CASSLDGTWTQYF,TGTGCCAGCAGCTTGGATGGGACTTGGACCCAGTACTTC,TRBJ2-5,once,TRBV5-6,NA
CASSLAGTLVNEQFF,TGTGCCAGCAGCTTAGCAGGGACGCTAGTAAATGAGCAGTTCTTC,TRBJ2-1,few,TRBV7-2,NA
CASRATRELFF,TGTGCCAGCCGGGCAACGAGGGAGCTGTTTTTT,TRBJ2-2,NA,TRBV7-9,NA